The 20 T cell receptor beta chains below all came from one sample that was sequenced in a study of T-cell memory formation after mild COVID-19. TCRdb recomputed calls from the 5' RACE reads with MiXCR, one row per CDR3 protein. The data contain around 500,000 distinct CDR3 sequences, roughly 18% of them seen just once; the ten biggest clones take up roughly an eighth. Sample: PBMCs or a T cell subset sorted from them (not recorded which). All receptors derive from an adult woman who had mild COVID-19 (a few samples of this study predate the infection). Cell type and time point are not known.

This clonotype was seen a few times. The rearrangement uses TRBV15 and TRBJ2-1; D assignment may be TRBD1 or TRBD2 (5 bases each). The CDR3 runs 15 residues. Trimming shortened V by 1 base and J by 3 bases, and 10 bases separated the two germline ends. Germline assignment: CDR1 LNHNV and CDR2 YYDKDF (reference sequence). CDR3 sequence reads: CATSRGLGVYNEQFF. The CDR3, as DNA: TGTGCCACCAGCAGAGGGTTGGGGGTCTACAATGAGCAGTTCTTC.

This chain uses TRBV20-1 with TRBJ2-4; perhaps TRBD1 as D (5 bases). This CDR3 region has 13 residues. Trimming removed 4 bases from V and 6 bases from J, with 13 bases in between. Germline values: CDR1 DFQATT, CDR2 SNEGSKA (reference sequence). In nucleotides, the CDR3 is TGCAGTGCTACCTCCTCTAGGGGAAACATTCAGTACTTC. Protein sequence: CSATSSRGNIQYF.

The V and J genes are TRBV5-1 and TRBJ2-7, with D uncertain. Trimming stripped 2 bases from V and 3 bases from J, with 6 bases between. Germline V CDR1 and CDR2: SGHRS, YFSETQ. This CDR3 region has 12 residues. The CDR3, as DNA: TGCGCCAGCAGCTTTACAAACTACGAGCAGTACTTC. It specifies CASSFTNYEQYF. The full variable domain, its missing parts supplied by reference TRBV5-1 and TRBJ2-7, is KAGVTQTPRYLIKTRGQQVTLSCSPISGHRSVSWYQQTPGQGLQFLFEYFSETQRNKGNFPGRFSGRQFSNSRSEMNVSTLELGDSALYLCASSFTNYEQYFGPGTRLTVT.

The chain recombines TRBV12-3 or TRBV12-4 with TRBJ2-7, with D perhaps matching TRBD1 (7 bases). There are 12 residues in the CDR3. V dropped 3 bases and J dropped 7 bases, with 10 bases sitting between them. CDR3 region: CASSLTGREQYF. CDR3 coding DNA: TGTGCCAGCAGTTTGACAGGGAGGGAGCAGTACTTC.

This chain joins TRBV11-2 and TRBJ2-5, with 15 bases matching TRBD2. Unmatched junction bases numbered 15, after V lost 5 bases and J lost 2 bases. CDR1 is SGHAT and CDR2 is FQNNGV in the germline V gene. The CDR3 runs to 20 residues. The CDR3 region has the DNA TGTGCCAGCAGCGCCGGTTCGGGGACTAGCGGGGGGTCCGTTCAAGAGACCCAGTACTTC. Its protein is CASSAGSGTSGGSVQETQYF.

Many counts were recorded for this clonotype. CDR3 sequence (DNA): TGTGCCATCACGGGGGGGCGGATCAAGAACACTGAAGCTTTCTTT. Its translation is CAITGGRIKNTEAFF. V is TRBV12-3 or TRBV12-4 and J is TRBJ1-1; a weak D match, TRBD1 (6 bases). V was pared by 10 bases and J by 1 base, with 19 bases between. This CDR3 has 15 amino acids.

CDR3 amino acids: CSVGMGLNQPQHF. As DNA, the CDR3 is TGCAGCGTTGGGATGGGCCTCAATCAGCCCCAGCATTTT. The chain couples TRBV29-1 to TRBJ1-5; D gene uncertain. There are 13 residues in the CDR3. Germline CDR1 SQVTM, CDR2 ANQGSEA. Trimming took off 4 bases at V and 3 bases at J, with 10 bases between the two ends. Full variable domain (remainder filled in from reference TRBV29-1 and TRBJ1-5): SAVISQKPSRDICQRGTSLTIQCQVDSQVTMMFWYRQQPGQSLTLIATANQGSEATYESGFVIDKFPISRPNLTFSTLTVSNMSPEDSSIYLCSVGMGLNQPQHFGDGTRLSIL.

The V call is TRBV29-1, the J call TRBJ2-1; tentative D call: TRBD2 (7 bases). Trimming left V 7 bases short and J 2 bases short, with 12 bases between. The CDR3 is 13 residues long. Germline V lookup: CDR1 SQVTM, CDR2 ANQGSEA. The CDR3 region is CSEGGTAYNEQFF. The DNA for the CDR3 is TGCAGCGAGGGGGGGACCGCCTACAATGAGCAGTTCTTC.

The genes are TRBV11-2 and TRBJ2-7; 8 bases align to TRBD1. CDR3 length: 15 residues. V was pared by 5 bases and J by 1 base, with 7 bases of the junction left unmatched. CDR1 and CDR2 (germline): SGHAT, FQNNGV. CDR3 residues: CASSTQGDLSYEQYF. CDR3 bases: TGTGCCAGCAGCACACAGGGGGATCTTTCCTACGAGCAGTACTTC.

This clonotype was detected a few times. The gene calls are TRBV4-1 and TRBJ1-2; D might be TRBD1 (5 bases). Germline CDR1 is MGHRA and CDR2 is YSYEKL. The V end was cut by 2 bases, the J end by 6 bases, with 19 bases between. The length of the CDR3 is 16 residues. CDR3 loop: CASSQPSRGYHHGYTF. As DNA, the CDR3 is TGCGCCAGCAGCCAACCGTCTAGGGGATATCATCATGGCTACACCTTC.

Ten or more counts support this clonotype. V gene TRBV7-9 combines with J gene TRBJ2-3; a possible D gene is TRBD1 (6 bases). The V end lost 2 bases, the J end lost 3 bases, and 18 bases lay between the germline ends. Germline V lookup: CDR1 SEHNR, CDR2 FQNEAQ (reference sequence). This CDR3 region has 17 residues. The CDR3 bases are TGTGCCAGCAGCTTAAAGGCACGGCAGGGGCGGACAGATACGCAGTATTTT. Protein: CASSLKARQGRTDTQYF.

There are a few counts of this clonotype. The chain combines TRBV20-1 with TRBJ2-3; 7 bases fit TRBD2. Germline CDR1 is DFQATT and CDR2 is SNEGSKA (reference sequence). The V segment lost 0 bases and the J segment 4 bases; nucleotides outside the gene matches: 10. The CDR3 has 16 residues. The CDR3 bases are TGCAGTGCTAGAGATTTGCGACTAGCTTTAGCAGATACGCAGTATTTT. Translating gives CSARDLRLALADTQYF.

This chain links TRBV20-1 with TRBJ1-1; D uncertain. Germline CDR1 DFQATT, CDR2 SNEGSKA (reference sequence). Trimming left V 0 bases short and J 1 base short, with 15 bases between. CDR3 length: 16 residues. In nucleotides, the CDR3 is TGCAGTGCTAGAGATCTATTTGGGGAGAAGAACACTGAAGCTTTCTTT. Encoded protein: CSARDLFGEKNTEAFF.

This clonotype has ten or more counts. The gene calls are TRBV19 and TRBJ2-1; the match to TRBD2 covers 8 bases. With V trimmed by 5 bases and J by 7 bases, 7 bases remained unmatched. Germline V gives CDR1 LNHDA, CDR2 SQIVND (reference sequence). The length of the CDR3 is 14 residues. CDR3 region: CASSPRGGRNEQFF. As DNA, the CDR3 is TGTGCCAGTAGTCCCCGGGGGGGCCGAAATGAGCAGTTCTTC.

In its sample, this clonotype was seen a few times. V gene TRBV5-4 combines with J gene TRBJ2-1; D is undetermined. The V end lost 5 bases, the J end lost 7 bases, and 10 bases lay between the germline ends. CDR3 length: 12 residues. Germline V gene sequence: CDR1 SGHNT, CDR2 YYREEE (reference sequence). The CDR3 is CASSPDTNEQFF. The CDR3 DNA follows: TGTGCCAGCAGTCCTGACACGAATGAGCAGTTCTTC.

CDR3 DNA sequence: TGCAGCGCCTCAACCGGGACAGCGATCTCCTACGAGCAGTACTTC. This codes for CSASTGTAISYEQYF. The V and J genes are TRBV29-1 and TRBJ2-7; TRBD1 matches at 7 bases. V was pared by 7 bases and J by 0 bases, with 12 bases of the junction left unmatched. Germline V gene data show CDR1 as SQVTM and CDR2 as ANQGSEA. This CDR3 contains 15 residues.

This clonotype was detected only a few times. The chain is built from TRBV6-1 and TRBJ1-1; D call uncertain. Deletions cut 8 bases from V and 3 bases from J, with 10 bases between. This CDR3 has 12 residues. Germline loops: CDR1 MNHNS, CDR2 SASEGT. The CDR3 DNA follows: TGTGCCAGCGTCCGGGAGGACACTGAAGCTTTCTTT. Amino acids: CASVREDTEAFF.

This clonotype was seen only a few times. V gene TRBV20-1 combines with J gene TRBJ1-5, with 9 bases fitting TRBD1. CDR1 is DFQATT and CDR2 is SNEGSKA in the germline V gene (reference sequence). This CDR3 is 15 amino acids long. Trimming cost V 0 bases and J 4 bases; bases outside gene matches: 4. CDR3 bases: TGCAGTGCTAGAGAAGGACAGGGGACTAATCAGCCCCAGCATTTT. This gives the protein CSAREGQGTNQPQHF.

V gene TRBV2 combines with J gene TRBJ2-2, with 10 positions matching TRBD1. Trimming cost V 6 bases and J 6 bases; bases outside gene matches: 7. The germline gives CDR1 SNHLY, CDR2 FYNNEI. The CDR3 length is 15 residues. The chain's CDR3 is CASRGTGEGSGELFF. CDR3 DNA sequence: TGTGCCAGCAGGGGGACAGGGGAAGGCTCCGGGGAGCTGTTTTTT.

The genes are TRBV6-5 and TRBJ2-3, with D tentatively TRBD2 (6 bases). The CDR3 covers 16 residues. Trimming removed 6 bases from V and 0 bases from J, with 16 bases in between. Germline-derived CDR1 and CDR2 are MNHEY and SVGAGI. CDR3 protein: CASRAIAETSTDTQYF. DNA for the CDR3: TGTGCCAGCAGGGCCATAGCGGAGACTAGCACAGATACGCAGTATTTT.